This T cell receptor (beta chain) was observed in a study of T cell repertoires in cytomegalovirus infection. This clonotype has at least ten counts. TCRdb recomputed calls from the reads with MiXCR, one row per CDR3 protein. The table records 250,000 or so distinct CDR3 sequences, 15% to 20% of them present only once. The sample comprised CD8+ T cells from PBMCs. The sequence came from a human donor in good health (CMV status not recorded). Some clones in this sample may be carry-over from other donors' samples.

The DNA of the CDR3 is TGCGCCAGCAGTGAGGATGAGACAGGGGGCGACTGGGACATTCAGTACTTC. Amino acids: CASSEDETGGDWDIQYF. V and J are TRBV10-2 and TRBJ2-4; TRBD1 agrees at 10 bases. The J segment lost 8 bases and the V segment lost 2 bases, leaving 12 bases of the junction unmatched. Germline V gene data show CDR1 as WSHSY and CDR2 as SAAADI. CDR3 length equals 17 residues.